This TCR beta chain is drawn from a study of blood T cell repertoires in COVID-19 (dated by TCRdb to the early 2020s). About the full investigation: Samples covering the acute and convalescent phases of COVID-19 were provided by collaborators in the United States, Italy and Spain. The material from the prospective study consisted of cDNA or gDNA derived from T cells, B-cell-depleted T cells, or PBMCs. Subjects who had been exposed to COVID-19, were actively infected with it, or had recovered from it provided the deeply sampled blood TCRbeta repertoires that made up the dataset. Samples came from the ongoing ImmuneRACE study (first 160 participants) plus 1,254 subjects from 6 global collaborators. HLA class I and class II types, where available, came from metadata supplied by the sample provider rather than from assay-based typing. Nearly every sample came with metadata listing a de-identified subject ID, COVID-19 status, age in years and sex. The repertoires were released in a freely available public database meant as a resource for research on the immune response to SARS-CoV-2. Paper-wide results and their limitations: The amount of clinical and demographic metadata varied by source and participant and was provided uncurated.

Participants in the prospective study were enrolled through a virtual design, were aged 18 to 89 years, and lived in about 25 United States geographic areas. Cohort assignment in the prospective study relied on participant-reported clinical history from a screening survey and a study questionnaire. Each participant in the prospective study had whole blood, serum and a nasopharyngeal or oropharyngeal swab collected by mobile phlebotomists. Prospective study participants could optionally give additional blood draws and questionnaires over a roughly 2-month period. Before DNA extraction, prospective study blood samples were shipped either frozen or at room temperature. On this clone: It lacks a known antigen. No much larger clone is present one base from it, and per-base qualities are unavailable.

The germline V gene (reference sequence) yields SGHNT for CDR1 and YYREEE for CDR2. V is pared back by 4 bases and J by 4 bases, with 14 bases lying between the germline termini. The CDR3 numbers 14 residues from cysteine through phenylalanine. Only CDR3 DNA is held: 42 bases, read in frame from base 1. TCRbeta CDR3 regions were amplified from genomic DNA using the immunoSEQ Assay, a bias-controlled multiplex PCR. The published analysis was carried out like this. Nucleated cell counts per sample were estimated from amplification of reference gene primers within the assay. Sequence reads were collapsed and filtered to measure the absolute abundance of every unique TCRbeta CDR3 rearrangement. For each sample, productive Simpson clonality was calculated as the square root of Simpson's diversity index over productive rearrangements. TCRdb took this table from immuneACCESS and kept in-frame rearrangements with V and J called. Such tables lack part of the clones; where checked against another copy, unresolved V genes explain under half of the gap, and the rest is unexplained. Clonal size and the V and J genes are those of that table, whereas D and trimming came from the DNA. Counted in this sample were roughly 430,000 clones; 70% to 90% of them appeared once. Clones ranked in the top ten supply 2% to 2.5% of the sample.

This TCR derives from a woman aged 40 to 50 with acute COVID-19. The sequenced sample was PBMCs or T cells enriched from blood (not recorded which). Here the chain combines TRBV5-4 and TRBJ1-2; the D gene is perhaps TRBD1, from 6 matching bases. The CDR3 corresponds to CASSPQTGIYGYTF. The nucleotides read TGTGCCAGCAGCCCGCAGACAGGAATCTATGGCTACACCTTC.